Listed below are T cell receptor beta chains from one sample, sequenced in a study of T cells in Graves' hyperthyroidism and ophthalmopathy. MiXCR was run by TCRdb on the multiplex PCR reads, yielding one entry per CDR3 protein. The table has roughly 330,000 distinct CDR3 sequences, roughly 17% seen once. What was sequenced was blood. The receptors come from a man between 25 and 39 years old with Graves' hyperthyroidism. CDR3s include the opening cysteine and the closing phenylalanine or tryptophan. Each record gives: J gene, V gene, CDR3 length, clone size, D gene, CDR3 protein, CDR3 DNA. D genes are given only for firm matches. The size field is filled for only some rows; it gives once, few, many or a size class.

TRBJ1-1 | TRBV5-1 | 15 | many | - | CASTPGGGVNTEAFF | TGCGCCAGCACCCCCGGGGGGGGAGTGAACACTGAAGCTTTCTTT
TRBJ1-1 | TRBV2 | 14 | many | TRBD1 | CASSTYTGGTEAFF | TGTGCCAGCAGTACTTATACAGGGGGCACTGAAGCTTTCTTT
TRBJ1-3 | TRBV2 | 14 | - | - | CASKPQETGNTIYF | TGTGCCAGTAAGCCTCAGGAAACTGGAAACACCATATATTTT
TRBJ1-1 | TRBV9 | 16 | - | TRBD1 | CASSVSRDRGNTEAFF | TGTGCCAGCAGCGTGTCCAGGGACAGGGGTAACACTGAAGCTTTCTTT
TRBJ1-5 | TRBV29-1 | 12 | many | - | CSVGTGNQPQHF | TGCAGCGTTGGGACAGGCAATCAGCCCCAGCATTTT
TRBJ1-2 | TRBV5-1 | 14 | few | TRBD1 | CASSSGQGDYGYTF | TGCGCCAGCAGCTCGGGACAGGGGGACTATGGCTACACCTTC
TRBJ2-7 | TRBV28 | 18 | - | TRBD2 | CASSIRWGSGRAGYEQYF | TGTGCCAGCAGTATCAGGTGGGGTAGCGGGAGGGCCGGCTACGAGCAGTACTTC
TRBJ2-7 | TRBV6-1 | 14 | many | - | CASSEAGSSYEQYF | TGTGCCAGCAGTGAAGCGGGCAGCTCCTACGAGCAGTACTTC
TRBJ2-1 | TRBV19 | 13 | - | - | CASGDPPGNEQFF | TGTGCCAGCGGGGACCCCCCGGGCAATGAGCAGTTCTTC
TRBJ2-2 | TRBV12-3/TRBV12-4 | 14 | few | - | CASSFGRSAGELFF | TGTGCCAGCAGTTTTGGACGTTCTGCCGGGGAGCTGTTTTTT
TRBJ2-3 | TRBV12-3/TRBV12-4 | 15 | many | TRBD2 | CASGTSGAEADTQYF | TGTGCCAGCGGAACTAGCGGAGCGGAGGCAGATACGCAGTATTTT
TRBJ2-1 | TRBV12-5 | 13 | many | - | CASDRDGNNEQFF | TGTGCTAGTGATAGGGACGGGAACAATGAGCAGTTCTTC
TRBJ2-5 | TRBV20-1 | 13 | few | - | CSASENSQETQYF | TGCAGTGCTAGCGAAAACTCCCAAGAGACCCAGTACTTC
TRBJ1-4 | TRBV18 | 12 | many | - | CASSSVDEKLFF | TGTGCCAGCTCATCTGTAGATGAAAAACTGTTTTTT
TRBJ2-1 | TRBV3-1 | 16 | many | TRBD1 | CASSQGQGPDRDEQFF | TGTGCCAGCAGCCAAGGACAGGGACCCGACCGCGATGAGCAGTTCTTC
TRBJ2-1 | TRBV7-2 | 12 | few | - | CASSLGWGEQFF | TGTGCCAGCAGCTTAGGGTGGGGGGAGCAGTTCTTC
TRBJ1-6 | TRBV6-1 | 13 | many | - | CASSSPENSPLHF | TGTGCCAGCAGTTCCCCGGAAAATTCACCCCTCCACTTT
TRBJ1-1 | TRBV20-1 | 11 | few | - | CSARGVTEAFF | TGCAGTGCGAGAGGGGTCACTGAAGCTTTCTTT
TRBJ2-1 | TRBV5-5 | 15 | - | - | CASSYGGNSYNEQFF | TGTGCCAGCAGCTATGGGGGAAACTCCTACAATGAGCAGTTCTTC
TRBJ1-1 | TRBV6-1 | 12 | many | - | CASRRADTEAFF | TGTGCCAGCAGGCGGGCGGACACTGAAGCTTTCTTT
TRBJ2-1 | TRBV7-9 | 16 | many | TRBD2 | CASSLWLAGSYNEQFF | TGTGCCAGCAGCTTATGGCTAGCGGGATCTTACAATGAGCAGTTCTTC
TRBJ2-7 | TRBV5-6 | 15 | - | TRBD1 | CASSLTRDSGYEQYF | TGTGCCAGCAGCTTGACCCGGGACAGTGGCTACGAGCAGTACTTC
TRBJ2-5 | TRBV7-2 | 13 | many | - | CASSGDFQETQYF | TGTGCCAGCAGCGGGGACTTCCAAGAGACCCAGTACTTC
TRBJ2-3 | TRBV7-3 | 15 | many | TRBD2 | CASSLLAGAVDTQYF | TGTGCCAGCAGCTTACTAGCGGGAGCGGTAGATACGCAGTATTTT
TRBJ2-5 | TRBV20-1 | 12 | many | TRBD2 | CSASSGRETQYF | TGCAGTGCTTCCAGCGGGAGAGAGACCCAGTACTTC
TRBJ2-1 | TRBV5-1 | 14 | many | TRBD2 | CASSSSGRAFEQFF | TGCGCCAGCAGCTCCAGCGGGAGGGCCTTTGAGCAGTTCTTC
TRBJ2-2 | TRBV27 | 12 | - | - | CASSLRPGTLFF | TGTGCCAGCAGTTTGAGACCCGGTACGCTGTTTTTT
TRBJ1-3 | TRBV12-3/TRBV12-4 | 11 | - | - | CARRIGNTIYF | TGTGCCAGGCGAATAGGAAACACCATATATTTT
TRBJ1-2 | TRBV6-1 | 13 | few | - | CASSLDGHYGYTF | TGTGCCAGCAGTTTGGACGGCCACTATGGCTACACCTTC
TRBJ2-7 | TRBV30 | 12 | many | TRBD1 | CAWKTGRYEQYF | TGTGCCTGGAAGACAGGGCGATACGAGCAGTACTTC
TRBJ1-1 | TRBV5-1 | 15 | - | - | CASSLVQGIATEAFF | TGCGCCAGCAGCTTGGTCCAGGGGATCGCGACTGAAGCTTTCTTT
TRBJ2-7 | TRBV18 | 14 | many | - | CASSPSSVAYEQYF | TGTGCCAGCTCCCCCAGCTCGGTAGCCTACGAGCAGTACTTC
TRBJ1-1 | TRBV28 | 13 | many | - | CASTLVPNTEAFF | TGTGCCAGCACACTAGTCCCGAACACTGAAGCTTTCTTT
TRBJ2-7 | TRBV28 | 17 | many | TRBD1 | CASIGVPGTGISYEQYF | TGTGCCAGCATCGGGGTTCCTGGGACAGGGATTTCCTACGAGCAGTACTTC
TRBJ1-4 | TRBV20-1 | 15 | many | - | CSASPDRLSNEKLFF | TGCAGTGCTAGTCCAGACAGGTTGTCTAATGAAAAACTGTTTTTT
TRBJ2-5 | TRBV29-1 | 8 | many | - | CSVGTQYF | TGCAGCGTTGGGACCCAGTACTTC
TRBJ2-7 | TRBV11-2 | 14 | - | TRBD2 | CASSSGLAHYEQYF | TGTGCCAGCAGCTCGGGACTAGCGCACTACGAGCAGTACTTC
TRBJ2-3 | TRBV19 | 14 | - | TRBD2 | CATTTSGSADTQYF | TGTGCCACCACGACTAGCGGGAGTGCAGATACGCAGTATTTT
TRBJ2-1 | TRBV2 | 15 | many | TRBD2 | CASTATSGRANEQFF | TGTGCCAGCACGGCGACTAGCGGGAGGGCGAATGAGCAGTTCTTC
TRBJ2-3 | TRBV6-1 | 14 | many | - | CASRTGPSTDTQYF | TGTGCCAGCAGGACAGGTCCTAGCACAGATACGCAGTATTTT
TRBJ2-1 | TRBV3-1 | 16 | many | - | CASSLGGGGHYNEQFF | TGTGCCAGCAGCCTAGGGGGGGGAGGGCACTACAATGAGCAGTTCTTC
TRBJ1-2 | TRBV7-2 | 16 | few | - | CASSLTGTRTNYGYTF | TGTGCCAGCAGCCTAACCGGGACACGAACTAACTATGGCTACACCTTC
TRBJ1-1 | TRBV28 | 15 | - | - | CASSLIRGLNTEAFF | TGTGCCAGCAGTTTGATCCGGGGGCTGAACACTGAAGCTTTCTTT
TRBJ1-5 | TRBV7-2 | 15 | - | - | CASSHDIPGNQPQHF | TGTGCCAGCAGCCACGATATCCCGGGCAATCAGCCCCAGCATTTT
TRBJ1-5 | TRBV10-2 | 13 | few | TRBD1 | CASRDRGSQPQHF | TGCGCCAGCCGGGACAGGGGTAGTCAGCCCCAGCATTTT
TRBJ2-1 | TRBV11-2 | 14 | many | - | CASSLDRSTHAQFF | TGTGCCAGCAGCTTAGATAGGTCAACACACGCGCAGTTCTTC
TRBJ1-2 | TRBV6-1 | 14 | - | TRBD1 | CAPRRGPANYGYTF | TGTGCCCCCAGGAGGGGGCCAGCTAACTATGGCTACACCTTC
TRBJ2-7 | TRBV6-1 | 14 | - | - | CAAGGFRDKREQYF | TGTGCCGCAGGGGGGTTTCGGGACAAACGCGAGCAGTACTTC
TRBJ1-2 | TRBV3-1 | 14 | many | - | CASSQIDRREDYTF | TGTGCCAGCAGCCAAATAGACAGGCGAGAGGACTACACCTTC
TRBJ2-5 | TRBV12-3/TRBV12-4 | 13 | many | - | CASSRDWQETQYF | TGTGCCAGCAGTCGGGACTGGCAGGAGACCCAGTACTTC
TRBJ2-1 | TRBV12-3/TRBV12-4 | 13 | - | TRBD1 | CASSLTGGNEQFF | TGTGCCAGCAGCCTGACAGGGGGAAATGAGCAGTTCTTC
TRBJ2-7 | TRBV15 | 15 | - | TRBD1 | CATSRAAGTAYEQYF | TGTGCCACCAGCAGAGCAGCCGGGACAGCCTACGAGCAGTACTTC
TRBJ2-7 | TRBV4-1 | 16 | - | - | CASSQAELGLPYEQYF | TGCGCCAGCAGCCAAGCCGAGTTGGGGCTACCCTACGAGCAGTACTTC
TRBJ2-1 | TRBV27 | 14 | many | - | CASSLGLSYNEQFF | TGCGCCAGCAGCTTGGGTCTATCCTACAATGAGCAGTTCTTC